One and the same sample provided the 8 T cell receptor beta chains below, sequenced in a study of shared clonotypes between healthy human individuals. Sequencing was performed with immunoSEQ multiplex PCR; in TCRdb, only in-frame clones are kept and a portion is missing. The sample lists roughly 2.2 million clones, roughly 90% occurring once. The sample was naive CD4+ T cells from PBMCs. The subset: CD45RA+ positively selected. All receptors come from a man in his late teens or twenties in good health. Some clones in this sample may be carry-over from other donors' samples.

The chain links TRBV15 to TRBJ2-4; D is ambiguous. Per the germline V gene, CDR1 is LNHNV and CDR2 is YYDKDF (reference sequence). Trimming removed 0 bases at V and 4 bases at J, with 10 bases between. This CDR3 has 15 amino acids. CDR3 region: CATSRDRVGKNIQYF. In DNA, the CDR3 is TGTGCCACCAGCAGAGATCGGGTCGGTAAAAACATTCAGTACTTC.

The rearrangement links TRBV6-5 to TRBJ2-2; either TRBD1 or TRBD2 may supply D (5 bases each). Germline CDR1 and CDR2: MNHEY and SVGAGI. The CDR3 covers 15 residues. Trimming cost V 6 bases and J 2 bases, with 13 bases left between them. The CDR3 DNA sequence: TGTGCCAGCAGGGTGAGGGACCGAAACACCGGGGAGCTGTTTTTT. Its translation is CASRVRDRNTGELFF.

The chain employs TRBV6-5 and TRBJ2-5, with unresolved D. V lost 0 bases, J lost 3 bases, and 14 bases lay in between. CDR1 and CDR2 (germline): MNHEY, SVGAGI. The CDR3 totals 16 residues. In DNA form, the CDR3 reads TGTGCCAGCAGTTACTCGATGCCTCCTAAGGAAGAGACCCAGTACTTC. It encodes CASSYSMPPKEETQYF.

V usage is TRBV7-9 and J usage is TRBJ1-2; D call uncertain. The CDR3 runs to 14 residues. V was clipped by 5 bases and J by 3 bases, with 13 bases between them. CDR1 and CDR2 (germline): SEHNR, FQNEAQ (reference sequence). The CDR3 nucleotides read TGTGCCAGCAGCAGGGTATTGGAGGACTATGGCTACACCTTC. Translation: CASSRVLEDYGYTF.

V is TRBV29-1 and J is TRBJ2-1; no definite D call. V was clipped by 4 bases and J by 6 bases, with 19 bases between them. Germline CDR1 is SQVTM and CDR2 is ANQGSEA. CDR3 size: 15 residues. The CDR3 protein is CSVAPLLRVPNEQFF. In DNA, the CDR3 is TGCAGCGTTGCTCCTTTGCTTCGCGTCCCCAATGAGCAGTTCTTC.

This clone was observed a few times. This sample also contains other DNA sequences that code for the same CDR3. DNA for the CDR3: TGTGCCAGCAGGGCGGTGAACACTGAAGCTTTCTTT. Protein: CASRAVNTEAFF. J is TRBJ1-1 and V is TRBV28; D unclear. The germline V gene encodes CDR1 MDHEN and CDR2 SYDVKM. V shed 6 bases and J shed 0 bases, with 5 bases lying between them. CDR3 size: 12 residues. The variable domain in full, with the rest retrieved from reference TRBV28 and TRBJ1-1, is DVKVTQSSRYLVKRTGEKVFLECVQDMDHENMFWYRQDPGLGLRLIYFSYDVKMKEKGDIPEGYSVSREKKERFSLILESASTNQTSMYLCASRAVNTEAFFGQGTRLTVV.

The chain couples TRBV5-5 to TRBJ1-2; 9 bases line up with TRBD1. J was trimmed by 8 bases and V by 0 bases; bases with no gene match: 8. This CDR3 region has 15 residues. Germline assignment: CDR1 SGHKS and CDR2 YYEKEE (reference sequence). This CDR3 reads CASSLVDRGPGGYTF. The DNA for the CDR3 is TGTGCCAGCAGCTTGGTGGACAGGGGTCCCGGGGGCTACACCTTC.

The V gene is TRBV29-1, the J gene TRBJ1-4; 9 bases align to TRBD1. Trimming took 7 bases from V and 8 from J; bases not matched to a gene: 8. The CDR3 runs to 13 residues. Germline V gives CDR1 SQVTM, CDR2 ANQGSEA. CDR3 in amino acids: CSAIQGAGEKLFF. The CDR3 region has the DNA TGCAGCGCTATACAGGGGGCTGGGGAAAAACTGTTTTTT.